Listed below are T cell receptor beta chains from one sample, sequenced in a study of T cell responses to AZD1222 COVID-19 vaccine. Profiled with immunoSEQ multiplex PCR; TCRdb holds only in-frame clones, not every one. The data show some 160,000 clones, roughly 93% seen once. Specimen: peripheral blood, collected on day 0 of AZD1222 vaccination. Every receptor here comes from an adult in good health. Each CDR3 is given with its conserved first and last residue. The order of the fields is V gene, J gene, D gene, clone size, CDR3 length, CDR3 protein, CDR3 DNA. D genes are given only for firm matches. A clone size is listed for some rows: how often the clone was seen (once, few, many), or a class if it is expanded.

>TRBV3-1/TRBV3-2|TRBJ1-1|.|.|15
CASSPWGGTTTEAFF
TGTGCCAGCAGCCCCTGGGGGGGAACAACCACTGAAGCTTTCTTT
>TRBV5-1|TRBJ1-2|.|.|15
CASSLPGGSSVGYTF
TGCGCCAGCAGCTTGCCGGGGGGTTCTTCGGTCGGCTACACCTTC
>TRBV18|TRBJ1-5|TRBD1|.|17
CASSPTSGQAFNQPQHF
TGTGCCAGCTCACCGACGTCGGGACAGGCCTTCAATCAGCCCCAGCATTTT
>TRBV7-9|TRBJ2-3|.|.|14
CASSLGTGTDTQYF
TGTGCCAGCAGCTTAGGGACGGGCACAGATACGCAGTATTTT
>TRBV5-6|TRBJ1-2|TRBD1|.|15
CASSLGLRQGYGYTF
TGTGCCAGCAGCTTGGGATTAAGACAGGGCTATGGCTACACCTTC
>TRBV7-9|TRBJ1-3|.|.|14
CASSFPTAASTIYF
TGTGCCAGCAGCTTCCCGACAGCCGCCTCTACCATATATTTT
>TRBV5-4|TRBJ1-4|.|.|14
CASSLSSANEKLFF
TGTGCCAGCAGCTTGTCGAGTGCTAATGAAAAACTGTTTTTT
>TRBV4-1|TRBJ1-3|.|.|16
CASSQEDSGDGNTIYF
TGCGCCAGCAGCCAAGAAGATTCAGGGGATGGAAACACCATATATTTT
>TRBV30|TRBJ1-1|.|once|14
CAWSPGPGSTEAFF
TGTGCCTGGAGTCCCGGCCCAGGGAGCACTGAAGCTTTCTTT
>TRBV15|TRBJ2-3|.|.|19
CATSRDLPGQPPMTDTQYF
TGTGCCACCAGCAGAGATCTTCCTGGACAACCTCCTATGACAGATACGCAGTATTTT
>TRBV6-1|TRBJ1-2|.|.|14
CASSEKWASYDYTF
TGTGCCAGCAGTGAAAAGTGGGCGTCGTATGACTACACCTTC